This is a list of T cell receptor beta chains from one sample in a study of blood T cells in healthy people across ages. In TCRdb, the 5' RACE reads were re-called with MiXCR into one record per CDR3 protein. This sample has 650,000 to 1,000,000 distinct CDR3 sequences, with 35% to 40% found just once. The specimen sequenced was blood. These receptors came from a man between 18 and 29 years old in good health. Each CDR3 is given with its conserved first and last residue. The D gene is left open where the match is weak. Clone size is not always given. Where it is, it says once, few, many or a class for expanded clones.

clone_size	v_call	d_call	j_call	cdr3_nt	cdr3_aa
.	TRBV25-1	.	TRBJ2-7	TGTGCCAGCAGTGAATCCGGAGGACGCTACAATGAGCAGTACTTC	CASSESGGRYNEQYF
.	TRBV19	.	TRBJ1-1	TGTGCCAGTAATACCCGGGCCACTAGGACTGAAGCTTTCTTT	CASNTRATRTEAFF
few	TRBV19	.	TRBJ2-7	TGTGCCAGTAGTTTGGGGGCCAGTAGCGAGCAGTACTTC	CASSLGASSEQYF
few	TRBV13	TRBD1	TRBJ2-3	TGTGCCAGCAGCTTGGGGACAGGGGTAGGGACGCAGTATTTT	CASSLGTGVGTQYF
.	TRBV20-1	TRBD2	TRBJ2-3	TGCAGTGCCGAGCCCGTACGGGGGGTACGAGATACGCAGTATTTT	CSAEPVRGVRDTQYF
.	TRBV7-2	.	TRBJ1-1	TGTGCCAGCAGCCCCGGCTTCATGAACACTGAAGCTTTCTTT	CASSPGFMNTEAFF
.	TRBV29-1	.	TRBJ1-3	TGCAGCGTAGGAACCGGGGCTTCTGGAAACACCATATATTTT	CSVGTGASGNTIYF
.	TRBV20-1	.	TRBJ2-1	TGCAGTGCTAGGCGCCAGAACAATGAGCAGTTCTTC	CSARRQNNEQFF
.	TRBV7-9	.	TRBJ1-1	TGTGCCAGCAGCTTAGATGGGGGACGAAACACTGAAGCTTTCTTT	CASSLDGGRNTEAFF
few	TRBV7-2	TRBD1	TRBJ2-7	TGTGCCAGCAGCATCACAGGGGGCTATTCCTACGAGCAGTACTTC	CASSITGGYSYEQYF
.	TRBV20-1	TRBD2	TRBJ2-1	TGCAGTGCAATCCTGACTAGCGGGGGGCGATACTCCTACAATGAGCAGTTCTTC	CSAILTSGGRYSYNEQFF
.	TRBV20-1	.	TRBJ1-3	TGCAGTGCTAGACCAGGGGTTGGAAACACCATATATTTT	CSARPGVGNTIYF
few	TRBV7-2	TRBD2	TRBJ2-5	TGTGCCAGCAGCTTGCCTAGCGGGGGGGCTCAAGAGACCCAGTACTTC	CASSLPSGGAQETQYF
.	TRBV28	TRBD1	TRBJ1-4	TGTGCCAGCAAGACAGGGGGCATTCGAGAAAAACTGTTTTTT	CASKTGGIREKLFF
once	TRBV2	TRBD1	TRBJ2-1	TGTGCCAGCAATTTGGACAGGGGATATGAGCAGTTCTTC	CASNLDRGYEQFF
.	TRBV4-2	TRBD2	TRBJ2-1	TGTGCCAGCAGCCAAGGGGGGAGGGGCCATGGGTACAATGAGCAGTTCTTC	CASSQGGRGHGYNEQFF
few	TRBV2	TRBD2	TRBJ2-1	TGTGCCACCAATAGCGGGGGAGGATACAATGAGCAGTTCTTC	CATNSGGGYNEQFF
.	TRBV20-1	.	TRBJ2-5	TGCAGTGGCCAGGCAGAGACCCAGTACTTC	CSGQAETQYF
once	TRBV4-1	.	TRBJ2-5	TGCGCCAGCAGCCAAGTGGGACTGGGCCAAGAGACCCAGTACTTC	CASSQVGLGQETQYF
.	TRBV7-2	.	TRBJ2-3	TGTGCCAGCAGCTTACCCACAAGCACAGATACGCAGTATTTT	CASSLPTSTDTQYF
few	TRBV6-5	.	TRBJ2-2	TGTGCCAGCAGTTACTCGAGGTTGTCGGGTACTAACACCGGGGAGCTGTTTTTT	CASSYSRLSGTNTGELFF
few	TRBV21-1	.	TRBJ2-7	TGTGCCAGGGGAAATCGGACCTTCTACGAGCAGTACTTC	CARGNRTFYEQYF
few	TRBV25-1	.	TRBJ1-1	TGTGCCACCCCGCACAGAACTCTGAACACTGAAGCTTTCTTT	CATPHRTLNTEAFF
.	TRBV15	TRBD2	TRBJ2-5	TGTGCCACCAGCCTCGGGAAGCTAGCGGGGGATGAGCAGTACTTC	CATSLGKLAGDEQYF
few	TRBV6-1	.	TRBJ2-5	TGTGCCAGCAGCCAGTTAGCCGATGTATCCTTTTCTAGCAATGAGCAGTACTTC	CASSQLADVSFSSNEQYF
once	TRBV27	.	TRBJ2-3	TGTGCCAGCAGTTGGGCTAGGACAGATACGCAGTATTTT	CASSWARTDTQYF
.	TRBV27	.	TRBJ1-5	TGTGCCAGCAGTTTCTCCCAGGGTCAGCCCCAGCATTTT	CASSFSQGQPQHF
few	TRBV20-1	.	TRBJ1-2	TGCAGTGCTAGAGAGGCCGGAGGACTATTTGATGGCTACACCTTC	CSAREAGGLFDGYTF
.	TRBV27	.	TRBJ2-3	TGTGCCAGCAGAGACGGACAGCAGTGGCGGACAGATACGCAGTATTTT	CASRDGQQWRTDTQYF
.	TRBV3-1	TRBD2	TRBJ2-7	TGTGCCAGCAGTCGTGTTAGCGGGGGACTCTACGAGCAGTACTTC	CASSRVSGGLYEQYF
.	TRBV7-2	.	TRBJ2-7	TGTGCCAGCAGCGAACAGGCGGACGCCTACGAGCAGTACTTC	CASSEQADAYEQYF
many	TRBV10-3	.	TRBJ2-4	TGTGCCATCAGCGACGAAGGCAAAAACATTCAGTACTTC	CAISDEGKNIQYF
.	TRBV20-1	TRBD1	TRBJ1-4	TGCAGTGCTCCGCCCTCGTCAGGGGGCCGTGAAAAACTGTTTTTT	CSAPPSSGGREKLFF
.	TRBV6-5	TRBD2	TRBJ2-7	TGTGCCAGCAGTTACTATGCTAGCGGGGCATCTCGGGGCGAGCAGTACTTC	CASSYYASGASRGEQYF
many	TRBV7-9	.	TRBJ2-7	TGTGCCAGCAGCTTAGGGTTCGGGCCCTACGAGCAGTACTTC	CASSLGFGPYEQYF
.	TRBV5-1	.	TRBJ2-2	TGCGCCAGCAGCTTGGCCGGTGAACGGACCGGGGAGCTGTTTTTT	CASSLAGERTGELFF
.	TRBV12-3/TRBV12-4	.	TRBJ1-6	TGTGCCAGCAGTTTATCGTTGACAGACTGTAATTCACCCCTCCACTTT	CASSLSLTDCNSPLHF
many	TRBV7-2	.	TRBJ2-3	TGTGCCAGCAGCTCAGCCGGGGCAAACAGCGCAGCAGATACGCAGTATTTT	CASSSAGANSAADTQYF
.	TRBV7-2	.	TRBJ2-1	TGTGCCAGCAGCCCGATACTAGTTCATGAGCAGTTCTTC	CASSPILVHEQFF
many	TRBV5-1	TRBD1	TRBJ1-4	TGCGCCAGCAGCCCCACAGGGGATAATGAAAAACTGTTTTTT	CASSPTGDNEKLFF
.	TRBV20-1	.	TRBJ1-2	TGCAGTGCTATCCCAGGGGCAGGCCACTATGGCTACACCTTC	CSAIPGAGHYGYTF
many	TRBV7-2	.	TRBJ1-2	TGTGCCAGCAGCTTAGATCCTACAGGCGCCTATGGCTACACCTTC	CASSLDPTGAYGYTF
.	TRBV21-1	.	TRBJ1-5	TGTGCCAGCAGGAGTAAAGCAGGGTCAAATCAGCCCCAGCATTTT	CASRSKAGSNQPQHF